This TCR beta chain came from a study of cytomegalovirus exposure and HLA in healthy donors. Study conclusions and caveats: After further analysis at a later stage, under 20,000 TCR beta sequences were associated with HLA alleles at 0.05 false discovery rate.

The PCR had 60 Vbeta and 13 Jbeta primers. Assay used: immunoSEQ multiplex PCR; TCRdb lists only in-frame clones, some missing. The profile shows under 150,000 clones, about 82% of them singletons. The CDR3 is made up of 15 amino acids. Germline-derived CDR1 and CDR2 are LGHNA and YSLEER. The V gene lost 5 bases and the J gene lost 8 bases, with 16 bases spanning the gap. On this clone: Its antigen is still unknown.

Healthy bone marrow donors made up the donors. This rearrangement joins TRBV4-3 to TRBJ1-6; D possibly corresponds to TRBD1 (5 bases). The TCR sequence derives from a woman in her thirties or forties in good health and CMV-seropositive. What was sequenced was PBMCs. DNA for the CDR3: TGCGCCAGCAGCTGGGACTTGGAGGTCCATTCACCCCTCCACTTT. This gives the protein CASSWDLEVHSPLHF.